This T cell receptor beta chain was obtained from a study of T cell repertoires in cytomegalovirus infection. The wider study: The public TCR beta signatures pointed to both CMV infection and matching HLA type.

Points on this clonotype: Its antigen remains unidentified.

Study outcomes and limitations: Summed frequency of shared TCR beta families picked out CMV carriers who also had the relevant HLA. Dominating the ex vivo response were TCR beta clonotypes that were CMV-specific and HLA-C-restricted.

MiXCR, applied by TCRdb to the reads, yields one record per CDR3 protein. This sample carries around 200,000 distinct CDR3 sequences, approximately 18% of them seen once, and the ten largest clones take roughly 24%. V gave up 5 bases and J gave up 3 bases, with 11 bases separating them. The CDR3 runs to 13 residues. Germline V gene data show CDR1 as MNHEY and CDR2 as SVGEGT. The clonotype was recovered from a human donor in good health (CMV status not recorded). Some clones in this sample may be carry-over from other donors' samples. Sequences were obtained from CD8+ T cells from PBMCs. The J gene is TRBJ2-7, the V gene TRBV6-2 or TRBV6-3; D is perhaps TRBD1 (6 bases). The CDR3 spells CASSRRDNYEQYF. The CDR3 DNA reads as TGTGCCAGCAGTCGCCGGGACAACTACGAGCAGTACTTC.